This T cell receptor beta chain was recorded in a study of cytomegalovirus exposure and HLA in healthy donors. Overall study context: Genotyping showed about 80% of 398 donors falling in the Caucasian-associated ancestry cluster. Study-wide results and caveats: Among TCR beta chains, those listed as cytomegalovirus-associated numbered over 150. Evidence from a later analysis indicated that most CMV-associated TCR beta chains looked HLA-restricted. With high specificity and sensitivity, the classifier reportedly diagnosed cytomegalovirus status.

The PCR ran on 60 Vbeta and 13 Jbeta primers. Profiling relied on immunoSEQ multiplex PCR, and the TCRdb table lists in-frame clones only, not all of them. The data contain roughly 180,000 clones, about 80% of them singletons. CDR1 and CDR2 from the germline V gene are SSHAT and FNYEAQ (reference sequence). CDR3 length: 15 amino acids. As regards this clone: The antigen remains unidentified. Relative to the germline gene, one junction end is altered; a read error may explain this.

The TCR sequence derives from a man aged 30 to 45 in good health and CMV-seronegative. The sequenced sample was PBMCs. This chain links TRBV7-7 with TRBJ2-1; 8 bases line up with TRBD1. CDR3 sequence: CASSSGTGSGNEQFF. CDR3 nucleotide sequence: TGTGCTAGCAGCTCAGGGACAGGCAGCGGTAATGAGCAGTTCTTC.